These T cell receptor beta chains were read from a single sample in a study of blood T cells in healthy people across ages. TCRdb recomputed calls from the 5' RACE reads with MiXCR, one row per CDR3 protein. Here the sample spans 800,000 to 1,300,000 distinct CDR3 sequences, approximately 25% being singletons. These data were likewise used in another study, on T cells of mothers and their children.

Sequencing input: blood. Receptors originate from a girl aged 2 to 9 in good health. CDR3s include the opening cysteine and the closing phenylalanine or tryptophan. D genes are given only for firm matches. Only some rows state a clone size, as once, few, many or a class for expanded clones.

>TRBV9|few|NA|TRBJ2-5
TGTGCCAGCAGCGTAGGTGGGGCCTCACAAGAGACCCAGTACTTC
CASSVGGASQETQYF
>TRBV29-1|NA|NA|TRBJ2-5
TGCAGCGTTGCCCTACAGGGAGGCGAGTACTTC
CSVALQGGEYF
>TRBV7-3|few|NA|TRBJ2-1
TGTGCCAGCAGCTTAGATAGCGGAGCGCAGTTCTTC
CASSLDSGAQFF
>TRBV4-3|NA|NA|TRBJ2-4
TGCGCCAGCAGCCTCAGGGGACAAAACATTCAGTACTTC
CASSLRGQNIQYF
>TRBV24-1|NA|NA|TRBJ1-5
TGTGCCACCAGTGATGAGCGGGAGGGCGCCCAGCATTTT
CATSDEREGAQHF
>TRBV6-6|few|NA|TRBJ2-6
TGTGCCAGCAGTTTCCAGGTGGAAACTGGGGCCAACGTCCTGACTTTC
CASSFQVETGANVLTF
>TRBV5-5|NA|NA|TRBJ1-1
TGTGCCAGCAGCCTCTTCACCGGGACGGCCTACACTGAAGCTTTCTTT
CASSLFTGTAYTEAFF
>TRBV20-1|NA|NA|TRBJ2-3
TGCAGTGGCAAGACCAGCACAGATACGCAGTATTTT
CSGKTSTDTQYF
>TRBV13|NA|NA|TRBJ1-2
TGTGCCAGCAGTTTCCTCAGTGATAACTATGGCTGCACCTTC
CASSFLSDNYGCTF
>TRBV28|NA|TRBD2|TRBJ2-1
TGTGCCAGCAGTACGGCGGGGGAGGGATACAATGAGCAGTTCTTC
CASSTAGEGYNEQFF
>TRBV11-2|few|NA|TRBJ2-1
TGTGCCAGCAGCTTAGATATTAGCTCCTACAATGAGCAGTTCTTC
CASSLDISSYNEQFF
>TRBV24-1|few|NA|TRBJ2-1
TGTGCCACCAGTGATTTGTCCAGCTCCTACAATGAGCAGTTCTTC
CATSDLSSSYNEQFF
>TRBV6-2/TRBV6-3|NA|NA|TRBJ2-5
TGTGCCAGCAGTTACAGTAGCAGCGGACTCGCGTCCCAGTACTTC
CASSYSSSGLASQYF
>TRBV20-1|few|NA|TRBJ2-7
TGCAGTGCTAGAGATAACCCCGACCCCTACGAGCAGTACTTC
CSARDNPDPYEQYF
>TRBV7-3|NA|NA|TRBJ2-2
TGTGCCAGCAGCTTTGGGGGCCCGGGCGGGGAGCTGTTTTTT
CASSFGGPGGELFF
>TRBV12-3/TRBV12-4|NA|TRBD1|TRBJ2-2
TGTGCCAGCAGTTACCGGAGACCGGGACAGGGAACTGACGGGGAGCTGTTTTTT
CASSYRRPGQGTDGELFF
>TRBV6-6|NA|NA|TRBJ2-6
TGTGCCAGCAGAAAAGGAGTCTCTGGGGCCAACGTCCTGACTTTC
CASRKGVSGANVLTF
>TRBV2|NA|TRBD1|TRBJ2-5
TGTGCCAGCAGTGACGGGCAGGGACAGCAAGAGACCCAGTACTTC
CASSDGQGQQETQYF
>TRBV7-2|few|NA|TRBJ1-1
TGTGCCAGCAGCTTAGGGTATAGGGTCATTCAAGCTTTCTTT
CASSLGYRVIQAFF
>TRBV7-6|NA|NA|TRBJ2-6
TGTGCCAGCAGCCCCGACTTAGGAGCTGGGGCCAACGTCCTGACTTTC
CASSPDLGAGANVLTF
>TRBV4-3|NA|NA|TRBJ1-4
TGCGCCAGCAGCCAAGGAAGCTCTTGGGGGGAAAAACTGTTTTTT
CASSQGSSWGEKLFF
>TRBV12-3/TRBV12-4|few|NA|TRBJ1-6
TGTGCCAGCAGGAAACAGGGTTCACCCCTCCACTTT
CASRKQGSPLHF